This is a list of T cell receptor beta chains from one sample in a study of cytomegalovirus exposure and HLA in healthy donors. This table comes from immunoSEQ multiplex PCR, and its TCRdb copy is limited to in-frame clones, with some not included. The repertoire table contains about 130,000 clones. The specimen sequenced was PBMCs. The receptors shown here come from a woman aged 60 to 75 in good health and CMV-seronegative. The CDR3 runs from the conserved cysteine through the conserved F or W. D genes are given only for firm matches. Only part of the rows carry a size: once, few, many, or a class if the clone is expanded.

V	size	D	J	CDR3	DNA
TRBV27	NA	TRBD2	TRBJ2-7	CASASGGPYEQYF	TGTGCCAGCGCCTCGGGGGGACCCTACGAGCAGTACTTC
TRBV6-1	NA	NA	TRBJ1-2	CASSLTNRDTRGYTF	TGTGCCAGCAGTCTAACCAACCGGGACACGCGAGGCTACACCTTC
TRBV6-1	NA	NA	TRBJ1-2	CASSVNYGYTF	TGTGCCAGCAGCGTAAACTATGGCTACACCTTC
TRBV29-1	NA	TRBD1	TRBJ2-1	CSIDRGDPWYNEQFF	TGCAGCATAGACAGGGGTGATCCCTGGTACAATGAGCAGTTCTTC
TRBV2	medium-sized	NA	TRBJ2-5	CASSYQETQYF	TGTGCCAGCTCCTATCAAGAGACCCAGTACTTC
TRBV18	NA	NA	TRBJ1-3	CASSPHGGPGNTIYF	TGTGCCAGCTCACCACACGGAGGACCTGGAAACACCATATATTTT
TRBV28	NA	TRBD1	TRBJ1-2	CASSSQPGGSGYTF	TGTGCCAGCAGTTCGCAGCCAGGGGGCTCTGGCTACACCTTC
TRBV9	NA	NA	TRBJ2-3	CASSVAAGMPNTQYF	TGTGCCAGCAGCGTTGCGGCCGGTATGCCAAATACGCAGTATTTT
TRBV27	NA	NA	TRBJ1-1	CASSPGGNTEAFF	TGTGCCAGCAGTCCTGGAGGGAACACTGAAGCTTTCTTT
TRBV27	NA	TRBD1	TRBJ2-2	CASSPRQGTAGELFF	TGTGCCAGCAGTCCGAGACAGGGGACGGCCGGGGAGCTGTTTTTT
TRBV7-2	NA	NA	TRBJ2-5	CASSRSGSETQYF	TGTGCCAGCAGTCGGTCAGGGTCGGAGACCCAGTACTTC
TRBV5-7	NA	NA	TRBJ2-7	CASSPHGIGPYEQYF	TGTGCCAGCAGCCCCCACGGGATAGGGCCCTACGAGCAGTACTTC
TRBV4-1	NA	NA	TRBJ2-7	CASSPERLGVPYEQYF	TGCGCCAGCAGCCCTGAAAGACTGGGAGTACCCTACGAGCAGTACTTC
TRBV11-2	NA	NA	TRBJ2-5	CASSLTAGAYQETQYF	TGTGCCAGCAGCTTAACGGCGGGGGCGTACCAAGAGACCCAGTACTTC
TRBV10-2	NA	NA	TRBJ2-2	CASSASGELFF	TGCGCCAGCAGTGCGTCCGGGGAGCTGTTTTTT
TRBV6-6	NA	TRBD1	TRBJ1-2	CASSFSDRGQDGYTF	TGTGCCAGCAGCTTTTCGGACAGGGGGCAGGATGGCTACACCTTC
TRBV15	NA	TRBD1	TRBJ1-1	CATSRLFSGTGNYLGTEAFF	TGTGCCACCAGCAGATTATTCTCCGGGACAGGGAATTATTTAGGAACTGAAGCTTTCTTT
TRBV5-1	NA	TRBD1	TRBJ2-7	CASSLAGGQGQYEQYF	TGCGCCAGCAGCTTGGCGGGTGGACAGGGTCAGTACGAGCAGTACTTC
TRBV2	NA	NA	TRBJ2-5	CASKRETQYF	TGTGCCAGCAAGAGGGAGACCCAGTACTTC
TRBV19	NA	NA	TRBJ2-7	CASSPIVAVRNEQYF	TGTGCCAGTAGCCCGATAGTGGCGGTAAGGAACGAGCAGTACTTC
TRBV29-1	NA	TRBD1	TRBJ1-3	CSVLGTGGGNTIYF	TGCAGCGTGCTCGGGACAGGAGGCGGAAACACCATATATTTT
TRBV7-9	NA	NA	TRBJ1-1	CASSLDAVNTEAFF	TGTGCCAGCAGCTTAGACGCAGTGAACACTGAAGCTTTCTTT
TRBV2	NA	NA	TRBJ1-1	CASISTTEAFF	TGTGCCAGCATCTCAACAACTGAAGCTTTCTTT
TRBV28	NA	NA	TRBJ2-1	CASSSSPSVFF	TGTGCCAGCAGCTCTTCCCCCTCCGTGTTCTTC
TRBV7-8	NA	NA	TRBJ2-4	CASSLALRLGGAKNIQYF	TGTGCCAGCAGCTTAGCGCTACGACTAGGCGGAGCCAAAAACATTCAGTACTTC
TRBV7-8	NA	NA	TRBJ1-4	CASSIRLTSEKLFF	TGTGCCAGCAGCATCAGGTTAACCTCTGAAAAACTGTTTTTT
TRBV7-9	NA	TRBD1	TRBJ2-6	CASSPRTGSTGANVLTF	TGTGCCAGCAGCCCCCGGACAGGTAGCACTGGGGCCAACGTCCTGACTTTC
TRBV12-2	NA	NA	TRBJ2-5	CASRSPLAGVSETQYF	TGTGCAAGTCGCTCGCCACTAGCGGGAGTTTCGGAGACCCAGTACTTC
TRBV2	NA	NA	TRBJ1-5	CASSPDRTSNQPQHF	TGTGCCAGCAGCCCCGACAGAACTAGCAATCAGCCCCAACATTTT
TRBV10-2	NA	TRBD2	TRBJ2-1	CASSHGSSGYNEQFF	TGCGCCAGCAGCCACGGGTCTAGCGGGTACAATGAGCAGTTCTTC
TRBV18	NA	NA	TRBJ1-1	CASSPSQGNTEAFF	TGTGCCAGCTCACCATCACAGGGGAACACTGAAGCTTTCTTT
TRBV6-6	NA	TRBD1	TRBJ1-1	CASSYLGQGYTEAFF	TGTGCCAGCAGTTACTTGGGACAGGGGTACACTGAAGCTTTCTTT
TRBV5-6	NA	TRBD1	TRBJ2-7	CASSQGQASYEQYF	TGTGCCAGCAGCCAGGGACAGGCAAGCTACGAGCAGTACTTC
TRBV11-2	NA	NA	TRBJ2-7	CASSLDVGVADEQYF	TGTGCCAGCAGCTTAGATGTGGGAGTCGCTGACGAGCAGTACTTC
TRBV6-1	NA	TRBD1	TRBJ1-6	CASSVTTGASSPLHF	TGTGCCAGCAGCGTAACAACAGGGGCGAGTTCACCCCTCCACTTT
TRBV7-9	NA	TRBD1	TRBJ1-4	CASMGDRGEKLFF	TGTGCCAGCATGGGGGACAGGGGAGAAAAACTGTTTTTT
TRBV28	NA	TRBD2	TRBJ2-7	CASSFRGVSSYEQYF	TGTGCCAGCAGTTTCCGGGGGGTCTCATCCTACGAGCAGTACTTC
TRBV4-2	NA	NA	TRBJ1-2	CASSQDMARIYGYTF	TGTGCCAGCAGCCAAGATATGGCCAGAATCTATGGCTACACCTTC
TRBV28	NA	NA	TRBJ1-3	CASESRHSGNTIYF	TGTGCCAGCGAGTCCCGACACTCTGGAAACACCATATATTTT
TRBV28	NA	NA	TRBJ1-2	CASSEGQSNYGYTF	TGTGCCAGCAGTGAAGGACAGAGCAACTATGGCTACACCTTC
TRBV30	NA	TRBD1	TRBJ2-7	CAWDRGWSYEQYF	TGTGCCTGGGACAGGGGCTGGTCCTACGAGCAGTACTTC
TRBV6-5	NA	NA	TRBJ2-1	CASSPGTGSYNEQFF	TGTGCCAGCAGTCCCGGGACTGGCTCCTACAATGAGCAGTTCTTC
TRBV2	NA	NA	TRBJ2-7	CASSERGYEQYF	TGTGCCAGCAGTGAACGAGGATACGAGCAGTACTTC